Listed here are 30 T cell receptor beta chains from one sample, sequenced in a study of tumor and adjacent non-tumor tissue in lung cancer listed by TCRdb under 2018. Libraries were made using multiplex PCR. Sequencer: Illumina HiSeq 2500. Following protocols modified from ARM-PCR, the researchers constructed TCRbeta libraries through three rounds of nested PCR with primers (Table S4). TCRdb reran the public reads through fastp at Q25 and MiXCR, keeping productive beta chains. All rows with the same CDR3 protein become a single entry with the most common DNA and genes. This sample is represented by 50,000 to 60,000 distinct CDR3 sequences; 74% of them were singletons. Around 25% of the sample is taken by the ten largest. RNA was extracted from bulk unsorted tissue and checked for quality with a NanoDrop ND-1000 and an Agilent 2100. Normal lung samples were distant non-tumor tissue taken more than 3 cm from the tumor edge.

What was sequenced was distant non-tumor lung tissue. These receptors were collected from a woman in her sixties with non-small cell lung cancer.

Points on this clonotype: A much larger clone differs by one base, so this may be a read error. J is TRBJ2-1 and V is TRBV28; TRBD2 matches at 8 bases. Germline loops: CDR1 MDHEN, CDR2 SYDVKM. J gave up 2 bases and V 5 bases, and 14 bases lay outside the gene matches. This CDR3 region has 18 residues. CDR3 bases: TGTGCCAGCAGTCCGCTGGTGACCAGCGGGAGCGCCTACAATGAGCAGTTCTTC. Amino acid sequence: CASSPLVTSGSAYNEQFF.

Remarks on this clonotype: The CDR3 does not close with the conserved phenylalanine or tryptophan, likely indicating a read error. The J gene is TRBJ2-5, the V gene TRBV6-5; 11 bases fit TRBD1. CDR1 MNHEY and CDR2 SVGAGI come from the germline V gene. This CDR3 comprises 15 residues. The CDR3 sequence is CASRRTGGRQEIQYL. CDR3 sequence (DNA): TGTGCCAGTAGACGGACAGGGGGCCGTCAAGAGATCCAGTACTTA.

With respect to this clonotype: The junction departs from the called germline gene at one end, perhaps through a read error. V is TRBV28 and J is TRBJ2-1; TRBD1 matches 10 bases. Germline CDR1 reads MDHEN; CDR2 reads SYDVKM. The CDR3 is 14 amino acids. The CDR3 nucleotides are TGTACCAGCAGGCGGACAGGGGGATACAATGAGCAGTTCTTC. It translates to CTSRRTGGYNEQFF.

For this clonotype: The conserved final phenylalanine or tryptophan is absent from the CDR3, which likely points to a read error. V usage is TRBV11-3 and J usage is TRBJ1-1; a possible D gene is TRBD1 (5 bases). The germline V gene encodes CDR1 SGHNT and CDR2 YENEEA. The CDR3 has 14 residues. CDR3 residues: CASSLGHSATEAFI. The CDR3 coding sequence is TGTGCCAGCAGTTTAGGACACTCCGCTACTGAAGCTTTCATT.

A note on this clonotype: One junction end disagrees with the germline gene, perhaps due to a read error. The chain has TRBV7-9 and TRBJ1-6, with D perhaps matching TRBD1 (5 bases). The CDR3 is made up of 14 amino acids. Germline CDR1 SEHNR, CDR2 FQNEAQ (reference sequence). The CDR3 coding sequence is TGTGTCAGCAGCTTAGTGGGGACGATTGAACCCCTCCGCTTT. Translation gives CVSSLVGTIEPLRF.

This clonotype occurred once. The chain is built from TRBV6-5 and TRBJ1-1, with 9 nucleotides matching TRBD1. Germline loops: CDR1 MNHEY, CDR2 SVGAGI. Germline trimming cut 6 bases from V and 7 bases from J; bases unmatched to any gene: 12. This CDR3 comprises 15 residues. The CDR3 loop is CASRDTGGRSIEAFF. The CDR3 DNA reads as TGTGCCAGCAGGGATACAGGGGGCCGAAGCATTGAAGCTTTCTTT.

Concerning this clonotype itself: The conserved closing phenylalanine or tryptophan is absent in this CDR3, likely reflecting a read error. The chain employs TRBV12-3 or TRBV12-4 and TRBJ1-6; TRBD1 agrees at 7 bases. The CDR3 is 17 residues long. The CDR3 DNA follows: TGCGCCAGCAGTTTGGGGTGGACAGGCTCATATAATTCACCCCTCCACTTA. Encoded protein: CASSLGWTGSYNSPLHL.

The V and J genes are TRBV6-6 and TRBJ1-2; perhaps TRBD1 as D (6 bases). Trimming left V 10 bases short and J 4 bases short, with 28 bases between. The germline V gene encodes CDR1 MNHNY and CDR2 SVGAGI (reference sequence). There are 17 residues in the CDR3. Here the CDR3 reads CANIDTLTDSVGYGYTF. As DNA, the CDR3 is TGTGCCAACATTGATACATTAACGGACAGCGTCGGCTATGGCTACACCTTC.

The chain links TRBV29-1 to TRBJ2-7; tentative D call: TRBD1 (5 bases). V lost 6 bases, J lost 4 bases, and 22 bases lay in between. Germline CDR1 SQVTM, CDR2 ANQGSEA. The CDR3 has 15 amino acids. CDR3 residues: CSVQGHLSEDYEQYF. The DNA for the CDR3 is TGCAGCGTCCAGGGCCATCTCAGTGAAGATTACGAGCAGTACTTC.

A word on this clonotype: A much larger clone is a single base away; this may be a read error. This rearrangement joins TRBV7-9 to TRBJ1-4, with D uncertain. CDR1 SEHNR and CDR2 FQNEAQ come from the germline V gene (reference sequence). The CDR3 is 14 amino acids. The CDR3, as DNA: TGTGCCAACAGCTTACGGCAGGCTAATGAAAAACTGTTTTTT. It yields the protein CANSLRQANEKLFF.

Only one count was recorded for this clonotype. At one of its ends the junction is not consistent with the germline gene, which may arise from a read error. The V and J genes are TRBV11-2 and TRBJ2-3; either TRBD1 or TRBD2 may supply D (6 bases each). The CDR3 runs 15 residues. Germline V gene sequence: CDR1 SGHAT, CDR2 FQNNGV. The chain's CDR3 is CASSLWGALGDTQCF. In nucleotides, the CDR3 is TGTGCCAGCAGCTTATGGGGGGCCCTCGGAGATACACAGTGTTTT.

About this clonotype: Because the CDR3 is missing its conserved closing phenylalanine or tryptophan, this is likely a read error. This chain connects TRBV6-5 to TRBJ2-7; D is undetermined. V dropped 8 bases and J dropped 2 bases, with 16 bases sitting between them. The V gene's germline CDR1 is MNHEY and CDR2 SVGAGI. This CDR3 region has 14 residues. CDR3 amino acids: CASGLTQNPYEQYL. The CDR3 DNA follows: TGTGCCAGCGGTTTGACCCAAAACCCCTACGAGCAGTACTTA.

The chain couples TRBV6-5 to TRBJ2-3; TRBD2 matches at 8 bases. The CDR3 extends over 16 amino acids. Germline lookup yields CDR1 MNHEY and CDR2 SVGAGI. V gave up 0 bases and J gave up 3 bases; unmatched junction bases: 5. Here the CDR3 DNA reads TGTGCCAGCAGTTACTCTCCCCCGGGGGGGACAGATACGCAGTATTTT. This sequence encodes CASSYSPPGGTDTQYF.

Comments on this clonotype: Relative to the germline gene, one junction end is altered; a read error may explain this. The chain links TRBV4-3 to TRBJ1-4; TRBD1 might be the D (5 bases). The CDR3 runs 16 residues. CDR1 is LGHNA, CDR2 YSLEER, per germline. The DNA of the CDR3 is TGCGCCAGCAGCCTCCAGGGCCTCCCAACTAATGAAAAACTCTTTTTT. Translation: CASSLQGLPTNEKLFF.

Concerning this clonotype: A much more abundant neighbour one base away suggests this may be a read error. V is TRBV7-8 and J is TRBJ2-5, with D perhaps TRBD1 (5 bases). CDR3 length: 14 residues. CDR1 and CDR2 from the germline V gene are SGHVS and FQNEAQ. The V and J ends lost 4 bases and 3 bases respectively, with 12 bases between them. The CDR3 spells CASSYRQNKETQYF. DNA for the CDR3: TGTGCCAGCAGCTACCGACAGAACAAAGAGACCCAGTACTTC.

Regarding this clonotype: Because the CDR3 is missing its conserved closing phenylalanine or tryptophan, this is likely a read error. This sequence joins TRBV4-3 and TRBJ1-5; D possibly corresponds to TRBD1 (5 bases). V gave up 2 bases and J gave up 7 bases, with 24 bases separating them. The CDR3 has 18 residues. Germline values: CDR1 LGHNA, CDR2 YSLEER. The CDR3 sequence is CASSQYWAKPGGSQPQHY. DNA for the CDR3: TGCGCCAGCAGCCAATACTGGGCTAAACCTGGGGGATCCCAGCCCCAGCATTAT.

The J gene is TRBJ2-7, the V gene TRBV4-3; no clear D gene. CDR1 and CDR2 from the germline V gene are LGHNA and YSLEER. The CDR3 totals 15 residues. Trimming took 1 base from V and 2 from J, leaving 12 bases between them. In DNA, the CDR3 is TGCGCCAGCAGCCAAGGGACCAGCGAAACCTACGAGCAGTACTTC. It codes for CASSQGTSETYEQYF.

A word on this clonotype: A much larger clone lies a single base off, so this may be a read error. This sequence joins TRBV11-2 and TRBJ2-2; 10 bases align to TRBD1. This CDR3 has 16 amino acids. Germline V CDR1 and CDR2: SGHAT, FQNNGV. CDR3 nucleotides: TGTGCCAGCAGCCACCCGGACAGGGGGTGGACCGGGAAGCTGTTTTTT. Translation: CASSHPDRGWTGKLFF.

This clonotype was detected only a few times. This chain links TRBV25-1 with TRBJ1-1; no reliable D call. Germline lookup yields CDR1 MGHDK and CDR2 SYGVNS. This CDR3 has 16 amino acids. V lost 4 bases and J lost 4, with 19 bases in between. In nucleotides, the CDR3 is TGTGCCAGCAGTGGCCACTGGGGAGTTGCGGCCACTGAAGCTTTCTTT. This gives the protein CASSGHWGVAATEAFF.

The CDR3 loop reads CAIRMRQGHRPQHF. The DNA for the CDR3 is TGTGCCATCAGGATGAGACAGGGACATCGGCCCCAGCATTTT. This chain links TRBV6-5 with TRBJ1-5; the match to TRBD1 covers 7 bases. The germline V gene has CDR1 MNHEY and CDR2 SVGAGI. The CDR3 runs 14 residues. The V segment lost 10 bases and the J segment 9 bases; nucleotides outside the gene matches: 15.

As concerns this clonotype: Just one base apart from a much larger clone, this may be a read error. Since no conserved phenylalanine or tryptophan closes the CDR3, a read error is the likely cause. The chain combines TRBV7-9 with TRBJ2-5; maybe TRBD1 (6 bases). The CDR3 is 14 residues long. Per germline, CDR1 SEHNR and CDR2 FQNEAQ (reference sequence). V was cut by 1 base and J by 4 bases, with 10 bases left in between. The CDR3 spells CASSLGQARETQYY. CDR3 nucleotide sequence: TGTGCCAGCAGCTTAGGACAGGCCCGAGAGACCCAGTACTAC.

Worth noting for this clonotype: At one of its ends the junction is not consistent with the germline gene, which may arise from a read error. This CDR3 is CANSLQQGTSYELYF. The CDR3 region has the DNA TGTGCCAATAGCTTGCAGCAGGGGACTTCTTACGAGCTGTACTTC. The chain links TRBV11-3 to TRBJ2-7; D possibly matches TRBD1 or TRBD2 (6 bases each). Germline assignment: CDR1 SGHNT and CDR2 YENEEA. This CDR3 spans 15 amino acids.

Concerning this clonotype: Its ends do not fully match the called genes, so a read error is possible. The chain recombines TRBV7-2 with TRBJ2-5; possibly TRBD1 or TRBD2 for D (5 bases each). Germline CDR1 reads SGHTA; CDR2 reads FQGNSA. The CDR3 runs 14 residues. CDR3 bases: TGTGCCAGCAGCCCCTACGGGGCCCAAGAGACCCATTACTTC. This encodes CASSPYGAQETHYF.

In this sample, this clonotype turned up a few times. CDR3 loop: CASSVSGRGTGELFF. DNA for the CDR3: TGTGCCAGCAGTGTTAGCGGGAGGGGCACCGGGGAGCTGTTTTTT. The genes are TRBV2 and TRBJ2-2; 11 bases agree with TRBD2. The CDR3 consists of 15 residues. With V trimmed by 4 bases and J by 4 bases, 2 bases remained unmatched. Germline assignment: CDR1 SNHLY and CDR2 FYNNEI. The variable domain in full, with the rest retrieved from reference TRBV2 and TRBJ2-2, is EPEVTQTPSHQVTQMGQEVILRCVPISNHLYFYWYRQILGQKVEFLVSFYNNEISEKSEIFDDQFSVERPDGSNFTLKIRSTKLEDSAMYFCASSVSGRGTGELFFGEGSRLTVL.

Note on this clonotype: This may be a read error: a much more frequent sequence differs by one nucleotide. The chain combines TRBV20-1 with TRBJ1-1, with D perhaps matching TRBD1 (5 bases). V was clipped by 8 bases and J by 6 bases, with 13 bases between them. The CDR3 loop spans 11 amino acids. The germline gives CDR1 DFQATT, CDR2 SNEGSKA (reference sequence). The CDR3 sequence is CSTRTSPEAFF. CDR3 in DNA: TGCAGTACAAGGACATCCCCTGAAGCTTTCTTT.

This clonotype was counted at least ten times. J is TRBJ2-3 and V is TRBV5-1; tentative D call: TRBD2 (7 bases). V dropped 4 bases and J dropped 2 bases, with 17 bases sitting between them. The CDR3 is 16 residues long. Germline V lookup: CDR1 SGHRS, CDR2 YFSETQ. CDR3 sequence (DNA): TGCGCCAGCAGCCCGCTGGGAGGGACAAACACAGATACGCAGTATTTT. Encoded protein: CASSPLGGTNTDTQYF.

The rearrangement links TRBV11-2 to TRBJ1-1; 10 bases map to TRBD1. CDR3 length: 17 amino acids. Germline CDR1 and CDR2: SGHAT and FQNNGV. The J segment lost 0 bases and the V segment lost 4 bases, leaving 8 bases of the junction unmatched. DNA for the CDR3: TGTGCCAGCAGCTCCGACAGGGGGCGCCGACTGAACACTGAAGCTTTCTTT. It encodes CASSSDRGRRLNTEAFF.

Points on this clonotype: With a much larger clone just one base away, this may be a read error. This sequence joins TRBV28 and TRBJ1-2; D remains ambiguous. V was trimmed by 7 bases and J by 4 bases, leaving 28 bases between them. The CDR3 sequence is 18 residues long. Germline values: CDR1 MDHEN, CDR2 SYDVKM. The CDR3 DNA reads TGTGCCAGCACCCCTCCCTTTGCAGTTTTTAACCCGTGCTATGGCTACACCTTC. This codes for CASTPPFAVFNPCYGYTF.

This chain links TRBV5-1 with TRBJ2-2; D might be TRBD2 (5 bases). Germline V gene lookup returns CDR1 SGHRS and CDR2 YFSETQ. V shed 2 bases and J shed 17 bases, with 19 bases lying between them. This CDR3 is 13 amino acids long. CDR3 coding DNA: TGCGCCAGCAGCTTAACGGAATCCGGGGAGATATTTTTT. It codes for CASSLTESGEIFF.

As to this clonotype: Without the conserved terminal phenylalanine or tryptophan, this CDR3 likely stems from a read error. The rearrangement uses TRBV6-6 and TRBJ2-7; the match to TRBD1 covers 8 bases. Germline CDR1 and CDR2: MNHNY and SVGAGI (reference sequence). The CDR3 sequence is 15 residues long. Trimming removed 6 bases from V and 3 bases from J; junction bases left unmatched: 10. The CDR3 coding sequence is TGTGCCAGCAGAGGCCAGACAGGGGTAGACTACGAGCAGTACCTC. Encoded protein: CASRGQTGVDYEQYL.